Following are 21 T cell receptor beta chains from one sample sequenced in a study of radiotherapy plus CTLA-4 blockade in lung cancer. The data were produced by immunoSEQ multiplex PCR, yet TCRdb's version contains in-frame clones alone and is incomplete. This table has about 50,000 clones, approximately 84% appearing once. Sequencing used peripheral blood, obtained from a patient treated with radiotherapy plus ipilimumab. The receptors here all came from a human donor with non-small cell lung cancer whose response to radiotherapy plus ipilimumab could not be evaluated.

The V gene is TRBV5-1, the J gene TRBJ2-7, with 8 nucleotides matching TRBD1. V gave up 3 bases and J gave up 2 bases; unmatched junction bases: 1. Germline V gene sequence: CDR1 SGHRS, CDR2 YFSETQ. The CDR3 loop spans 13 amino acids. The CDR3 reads CASSSDRAYEQYF. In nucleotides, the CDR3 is TGCGCCAGCAGCTCGGACAGGGCCTACGAGCAGTACTTC.

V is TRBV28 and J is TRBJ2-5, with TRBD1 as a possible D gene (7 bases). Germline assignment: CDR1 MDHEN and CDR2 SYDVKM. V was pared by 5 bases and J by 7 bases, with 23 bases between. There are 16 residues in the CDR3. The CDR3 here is CASSRTGTAAGLTQYF. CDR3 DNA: TGTGCCAGCAGTCGAACCGGGACAGCGGCGGGGTTGACCCAGTACTTC.

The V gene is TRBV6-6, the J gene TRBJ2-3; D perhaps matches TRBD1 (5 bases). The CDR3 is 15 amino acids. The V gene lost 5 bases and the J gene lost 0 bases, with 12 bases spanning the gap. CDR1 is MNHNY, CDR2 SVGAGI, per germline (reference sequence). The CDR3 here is CASSPRGRSTDTQYF. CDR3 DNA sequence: TGTGCCAGCAGTCCAAGGGGTAGGAGCACAGATACGCAGTATTTT.

CDR3 nucleotide sequence: TGTGCCAGCAGTCTCTCAGGGGCCTACGAGCAGTACTTC. It codes for CASSLSGAYEQYF. The chain uses TRBV28 and TRBJ2-7; D possibly corresponds to TRBD1 (6 bases). The CDR3 runs to 13 residues. V was cut by 5 bases and J by 2 bases, with 10 bases left in between. Per the germline V gene, CDR1 is MDHEN and CDR2 is SYDVKM.

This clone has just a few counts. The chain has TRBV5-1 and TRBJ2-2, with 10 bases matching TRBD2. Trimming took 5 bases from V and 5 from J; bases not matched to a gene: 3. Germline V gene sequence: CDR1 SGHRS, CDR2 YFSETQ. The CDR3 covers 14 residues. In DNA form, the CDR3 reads TGCGCCAGCAGAGCGGGAGGGAAAACCGGGGAGCTGTTTTTT. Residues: CASRAGGKTGELFF.

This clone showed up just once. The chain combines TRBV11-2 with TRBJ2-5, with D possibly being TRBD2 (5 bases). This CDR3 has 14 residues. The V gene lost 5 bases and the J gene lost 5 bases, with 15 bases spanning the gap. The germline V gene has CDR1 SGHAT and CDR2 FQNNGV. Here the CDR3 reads CASSQTGIGETQYF. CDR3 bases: TGTGCCAGCAGCCAGACGGGGATCGGGGAGACCCAGTACTTC.

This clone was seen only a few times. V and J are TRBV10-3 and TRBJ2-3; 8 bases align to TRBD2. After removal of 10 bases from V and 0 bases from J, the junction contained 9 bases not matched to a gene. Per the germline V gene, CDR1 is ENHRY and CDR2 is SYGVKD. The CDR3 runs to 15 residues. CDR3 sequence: CATRQAGVSTDTQYF. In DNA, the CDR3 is TGTGCCACCAGACAAGCGGGAGTTAGCACAGATACGCAGTATTTT.

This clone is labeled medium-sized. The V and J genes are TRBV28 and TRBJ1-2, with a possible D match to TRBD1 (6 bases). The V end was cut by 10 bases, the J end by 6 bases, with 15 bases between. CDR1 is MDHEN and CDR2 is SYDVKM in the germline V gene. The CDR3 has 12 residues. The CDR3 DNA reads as TGTGCCACCCAGCCAGGGGTGGATGGCTACACCTTC. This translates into CATQPGVDGYTF.

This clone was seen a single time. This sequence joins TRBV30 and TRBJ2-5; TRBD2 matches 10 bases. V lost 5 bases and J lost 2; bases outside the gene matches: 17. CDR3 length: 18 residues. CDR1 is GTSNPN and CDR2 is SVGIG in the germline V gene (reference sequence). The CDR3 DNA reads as TGTGCCTGGTTCGGGCCTAGCGGGAGCAGGGAGAGGCAAGAGACCCAGTACTTC. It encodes CAWFGPSGSRERQETQYF.

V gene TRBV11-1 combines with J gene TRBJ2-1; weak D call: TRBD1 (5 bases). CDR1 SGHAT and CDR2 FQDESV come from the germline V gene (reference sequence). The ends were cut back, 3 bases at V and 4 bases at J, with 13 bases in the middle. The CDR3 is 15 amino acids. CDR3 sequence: CASSFPRDPYNEQFF. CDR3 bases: TGTGCCAGCAGCTTCCCCAGGGATCCTTACAATGAGCAGTTCTTC.

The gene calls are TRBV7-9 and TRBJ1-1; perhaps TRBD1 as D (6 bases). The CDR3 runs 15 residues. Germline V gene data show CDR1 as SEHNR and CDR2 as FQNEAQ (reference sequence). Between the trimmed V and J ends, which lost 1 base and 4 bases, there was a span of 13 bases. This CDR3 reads CASSLGRGAGTEAFF. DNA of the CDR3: TGTGCCAGCAGCTTAGGCCGGGGGGCCGGCACTGAAGCTTTCTTT.

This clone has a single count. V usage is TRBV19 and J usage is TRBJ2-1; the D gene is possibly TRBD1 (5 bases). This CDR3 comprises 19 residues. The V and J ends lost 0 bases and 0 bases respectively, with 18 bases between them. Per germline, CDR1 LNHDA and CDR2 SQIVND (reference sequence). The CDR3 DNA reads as TGTGCCAGTAGTATAGATCCAACAGGAAGGCTCAGCTCCTACAATGAGCAGTTCTTC. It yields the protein CASSIDPTGRLSSYNEQFF.

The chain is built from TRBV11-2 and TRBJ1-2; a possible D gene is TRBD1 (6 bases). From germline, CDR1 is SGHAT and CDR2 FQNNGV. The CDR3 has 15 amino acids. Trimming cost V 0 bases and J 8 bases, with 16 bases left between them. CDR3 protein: CASSLDRDNFGGYTF. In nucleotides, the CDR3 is TGTGCCAGCAGCTTAGATAGGGACAACTTCGGGGGCTACACCTTC.

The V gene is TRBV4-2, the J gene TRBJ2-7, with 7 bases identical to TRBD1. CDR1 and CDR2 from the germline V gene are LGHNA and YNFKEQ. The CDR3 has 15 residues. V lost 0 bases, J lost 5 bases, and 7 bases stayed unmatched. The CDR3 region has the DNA TGTGCCAGCAGCCAAGAAAACAGGGGCATACACGAGCAGTACTTC. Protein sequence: CASSQENRGIHEQYF.

This CDR3 is CASSVSSGRADTQYF. The CDR3 DNA reads as TGTGCCAGCAGCGTAAGTAGCGGGAGGGCAGATACGCAGTATTTT. The rearrangement joins TRBV9 to TRBJ2-3; 11 positions match TRBD2. Germline V gene data show CDR1 as SGDLS and CDR2 as YYNGEE. The V segment lost 1 base and the J segment 4 bases; nucleotides outside the gene matches: 2. CDR3 length equals 15 residues. Combining the CDR3 with reference TRBV9 and TRBJ2-3 gives the whole variable domain DSGVTQTPKHLITATGQRVTLRCSPRSGDLSVYWYQQSLDQGLQFLIQYYNGEERAKGNILERFSAQQFPDLHSELNLSSLELGDSALYFCASSVSSGRADTQYFGPGTRLTVL.

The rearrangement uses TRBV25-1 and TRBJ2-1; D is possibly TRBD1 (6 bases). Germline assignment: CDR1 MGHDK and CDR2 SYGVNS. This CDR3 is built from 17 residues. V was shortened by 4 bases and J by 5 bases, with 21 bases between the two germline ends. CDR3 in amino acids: CASSGGINRDVDNEQFF. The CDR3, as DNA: TGTGCCAGCAGTGGGGGTATTAACAGGGACGTCGACAATGAGCAGTTCTTC.

The CDR3, as DNA: TGTGCCAGCAGCTTACATCCTGGGGCGGGACCAGATACGCAGTATTTT. This sequence encodes CASSLHPGAGPDTQYF. The gene calls are TRBV7-9 and TRBJ2-3; D is perhaps TRBD2 (6 bases). The germline gives CDR1 SEHNR, CDR2 FQNEAQ (reference sequence). The CDR3 extends over 16 amino acids. Trimming stripped 2 bases from V and 4 bases from J, with 16 bases between. Full variable domain (rest looked up from reference TRBV7-9 and TRBJ2-3): DTGVSQNPRHKITKRGQNVTFRCDPISEHNRLYWYRQTLGQGPEFLTYFQNEAQLEKSRLLSDRFSAERPKGSFSTLEIQRTEQGDSAMYLCASSLHPGAGPDTQYFGPGTRLTVL.

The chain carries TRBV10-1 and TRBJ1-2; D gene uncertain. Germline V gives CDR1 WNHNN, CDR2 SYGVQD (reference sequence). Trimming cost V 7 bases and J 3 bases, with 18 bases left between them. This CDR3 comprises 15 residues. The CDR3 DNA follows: TGCGCCAGCAACCGTCGGGGTTCGGTGGACTATGGCTACACCTTC. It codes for CASNRRGSVDYGYTF.

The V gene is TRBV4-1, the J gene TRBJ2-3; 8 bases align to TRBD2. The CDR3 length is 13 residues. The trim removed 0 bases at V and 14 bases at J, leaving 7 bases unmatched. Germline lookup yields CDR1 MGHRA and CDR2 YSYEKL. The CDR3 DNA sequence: TGCGCCAGCAGCCAAGAAACAAGCGGGAGTGGGTATTTT. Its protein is CASSQETSGSGYF.

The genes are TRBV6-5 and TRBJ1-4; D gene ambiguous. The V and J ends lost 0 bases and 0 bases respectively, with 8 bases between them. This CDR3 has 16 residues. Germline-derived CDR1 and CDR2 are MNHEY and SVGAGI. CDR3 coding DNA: TGTGCCAGCAGTTACTCTGGGCATGCAACTAATGAAAAACTGTTTTTT. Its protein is CASSYSGHATNEKLFF.

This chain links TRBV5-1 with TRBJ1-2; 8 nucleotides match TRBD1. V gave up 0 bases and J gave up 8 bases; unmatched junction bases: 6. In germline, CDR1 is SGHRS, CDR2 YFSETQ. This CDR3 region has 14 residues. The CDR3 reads CASSLETGVWGYTF. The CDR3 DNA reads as TGCGCCAGCAGCTTGGAGACAGGGGTTTGGGGCTACACCTTC.